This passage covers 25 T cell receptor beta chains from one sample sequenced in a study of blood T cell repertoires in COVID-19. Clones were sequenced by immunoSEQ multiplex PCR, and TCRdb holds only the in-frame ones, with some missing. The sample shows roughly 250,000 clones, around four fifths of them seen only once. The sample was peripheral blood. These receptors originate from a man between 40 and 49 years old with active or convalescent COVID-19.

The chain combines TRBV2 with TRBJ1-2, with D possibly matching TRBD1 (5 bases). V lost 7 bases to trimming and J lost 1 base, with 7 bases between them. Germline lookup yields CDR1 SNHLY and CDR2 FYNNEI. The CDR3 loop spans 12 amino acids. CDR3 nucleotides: TGTGCCAGCAAGGACAATAACTATGGCTACACCTTC. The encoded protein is CASKDNNYGYTF.

The CDR3 here is CASSQVEGAGRTEAFF. The CDR3 DNA sequence: TGCGCCAGCAGCCAAGTAGAGGGAGCAGGGAGGACTGAAGCTTTCTTT. This chain uses TRBV4-1 with TRBJ1-1, with D tentatively TRBD1 (5 bases). The CDR3 extends over 16 amino acids. V gave up 1 base and J gave up 5 bases, with 17 bases separating them. Germline values: CDR1 MGHRA, CDR2 YSYEKL.

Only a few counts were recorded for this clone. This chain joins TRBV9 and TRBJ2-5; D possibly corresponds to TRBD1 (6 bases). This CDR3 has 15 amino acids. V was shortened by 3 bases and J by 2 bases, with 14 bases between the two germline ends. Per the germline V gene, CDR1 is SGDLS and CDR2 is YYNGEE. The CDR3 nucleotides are TGTGCCAGCAGCGGACGGGACATTTTTCAAGAGACCCAGTACTTC. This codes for CASSGRDIFQETQYF.

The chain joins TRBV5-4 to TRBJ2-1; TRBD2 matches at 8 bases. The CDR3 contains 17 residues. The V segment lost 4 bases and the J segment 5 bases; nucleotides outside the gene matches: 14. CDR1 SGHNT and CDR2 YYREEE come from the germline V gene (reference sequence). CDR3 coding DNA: TGTGCCAGCAGCCCCTCGGGGGGGCCTCTAATCCACAATGAGCAGTTCTTC. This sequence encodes CASSPSGGPLIHNEQFF.

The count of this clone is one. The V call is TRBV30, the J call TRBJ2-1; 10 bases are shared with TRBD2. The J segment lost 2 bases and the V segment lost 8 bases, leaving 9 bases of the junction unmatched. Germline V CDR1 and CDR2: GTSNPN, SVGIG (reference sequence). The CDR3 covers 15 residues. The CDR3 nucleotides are TGTGCCGGAAAACAGCGGGGGGGCCCCTACAATGAGCAGTTCTTC. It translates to CAGKQRGGPYNEQFF.

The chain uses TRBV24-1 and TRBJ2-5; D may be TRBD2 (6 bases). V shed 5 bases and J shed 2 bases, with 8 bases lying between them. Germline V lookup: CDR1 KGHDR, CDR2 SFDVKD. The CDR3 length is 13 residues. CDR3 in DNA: TGTGCCACCAGTGTTGGGGGGCAAGAGACCCAGTACTTC. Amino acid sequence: CATSVGGQETQYF.

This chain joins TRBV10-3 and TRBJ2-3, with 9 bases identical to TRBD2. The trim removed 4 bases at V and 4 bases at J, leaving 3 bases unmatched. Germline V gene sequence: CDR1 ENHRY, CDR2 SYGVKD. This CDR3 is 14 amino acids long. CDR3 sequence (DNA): TGTGCCATCAGTGGGATAGCGGGGGCAGATACGCAGTATTTT. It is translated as CAISGIAGADTQYF.

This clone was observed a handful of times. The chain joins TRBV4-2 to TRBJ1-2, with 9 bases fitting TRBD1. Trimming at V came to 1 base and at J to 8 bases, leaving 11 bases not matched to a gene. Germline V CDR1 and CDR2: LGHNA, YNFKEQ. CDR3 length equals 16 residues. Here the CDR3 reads CASSQGSGQGFDGYTF. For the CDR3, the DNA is TGTGCCAGCAGCCAAGGGTCGGGACAGGGTTTCGACGGCTACACCTTC.

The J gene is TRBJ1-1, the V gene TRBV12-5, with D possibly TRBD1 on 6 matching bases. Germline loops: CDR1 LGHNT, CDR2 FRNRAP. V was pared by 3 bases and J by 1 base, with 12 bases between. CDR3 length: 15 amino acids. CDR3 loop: CASGLGQTTNTEAFF. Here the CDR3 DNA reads TGTGCTAGTGGTTTAGGACAGACTACGAACACTGAAGCTTTCTTT.

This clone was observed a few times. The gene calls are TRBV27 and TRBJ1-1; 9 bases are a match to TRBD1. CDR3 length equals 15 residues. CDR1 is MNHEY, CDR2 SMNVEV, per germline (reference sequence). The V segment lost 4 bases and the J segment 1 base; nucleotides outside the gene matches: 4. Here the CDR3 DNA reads TGTGCCAGCAGTTGGGGACAGGGCTGGAACACTGAAGCTTTCTTT. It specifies CASSWGQGWNTEAFF.

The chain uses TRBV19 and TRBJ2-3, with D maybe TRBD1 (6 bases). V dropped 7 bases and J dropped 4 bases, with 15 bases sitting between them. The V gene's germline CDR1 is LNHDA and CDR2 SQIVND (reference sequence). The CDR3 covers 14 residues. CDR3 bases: TGTGCCAGTACCATGGGGCGACAGGCAGATACGCAGTATTTT. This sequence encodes CASTMGRQADTQYF.

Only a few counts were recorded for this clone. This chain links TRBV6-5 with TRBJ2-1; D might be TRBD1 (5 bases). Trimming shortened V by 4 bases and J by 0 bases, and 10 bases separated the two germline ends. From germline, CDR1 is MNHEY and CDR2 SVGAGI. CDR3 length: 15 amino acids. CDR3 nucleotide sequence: TGTGCCAGCAGTTCGTACAGGAGCTCCTACAATGAGCAGTTCTTC. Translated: CASSSYRSSYNEQFF.

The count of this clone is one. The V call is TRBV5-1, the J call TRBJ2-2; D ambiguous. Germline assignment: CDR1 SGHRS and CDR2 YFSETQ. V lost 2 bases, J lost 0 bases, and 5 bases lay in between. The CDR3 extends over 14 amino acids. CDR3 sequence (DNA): TGCGCCAGCAGCTTCGGAGCGAACACCGGGGAGCTGTTTTTT. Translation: CASSFGANTGELFF.

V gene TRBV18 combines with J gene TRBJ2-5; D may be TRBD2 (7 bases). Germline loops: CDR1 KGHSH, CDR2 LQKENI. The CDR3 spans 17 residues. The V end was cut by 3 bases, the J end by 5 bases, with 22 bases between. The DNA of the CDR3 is TGTGCCAGCTCACCGCCGAGGGGGGGGCCGGGTTCGGAGACCCAGTACTTC. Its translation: CASSPPRGGPGSETQYF.

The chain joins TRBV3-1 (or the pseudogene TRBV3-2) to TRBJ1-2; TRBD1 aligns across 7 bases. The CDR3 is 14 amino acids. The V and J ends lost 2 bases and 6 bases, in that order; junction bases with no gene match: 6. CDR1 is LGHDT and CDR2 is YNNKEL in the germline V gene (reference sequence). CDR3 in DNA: TGTGCCAGCAGCCAACTGGACAGGCGGAATGGCTACACCTTC. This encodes CASSQLDRRNGYTF.

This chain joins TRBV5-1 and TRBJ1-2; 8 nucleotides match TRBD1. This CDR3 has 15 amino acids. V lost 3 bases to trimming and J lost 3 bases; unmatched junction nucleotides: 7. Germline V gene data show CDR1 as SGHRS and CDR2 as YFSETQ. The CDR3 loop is CASSYDRGVDYGYTF. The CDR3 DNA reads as TGCGCCAGCAGCTACGACAGGGGAGTTGACTATGGCTACACCTTC.

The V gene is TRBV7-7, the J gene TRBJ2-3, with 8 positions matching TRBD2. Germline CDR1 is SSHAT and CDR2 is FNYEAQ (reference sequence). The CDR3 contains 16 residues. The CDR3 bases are TGTGCTAGCCCGTTCGCCGGGACTAGTCCCACAGATACGCAGTATTTT. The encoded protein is CASPFAGTSPTDTQYF.

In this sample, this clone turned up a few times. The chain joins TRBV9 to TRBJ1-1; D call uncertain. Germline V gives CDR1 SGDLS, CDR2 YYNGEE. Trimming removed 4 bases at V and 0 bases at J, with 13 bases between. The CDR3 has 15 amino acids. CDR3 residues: CASSPRPAMNTEAFF. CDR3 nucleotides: TGTGCCAGCAGCCCCAGGCCGGCCATGAACACTGAAGCTTTCTTT.

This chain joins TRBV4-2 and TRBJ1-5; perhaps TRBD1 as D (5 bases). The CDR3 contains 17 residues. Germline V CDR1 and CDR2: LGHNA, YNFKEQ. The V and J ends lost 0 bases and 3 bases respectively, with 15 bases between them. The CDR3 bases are TGTGCCAGCAGCCAAGAAGGGCAGGGAAGTTTCAATCAGCCCCAGCATTTT. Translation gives CASSQEGQGSFNQPQHF.

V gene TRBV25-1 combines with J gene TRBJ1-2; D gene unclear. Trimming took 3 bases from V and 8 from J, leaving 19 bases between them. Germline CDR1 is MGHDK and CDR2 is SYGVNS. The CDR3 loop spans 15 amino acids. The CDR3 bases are TGTGCCAGCAGTGATGTCTCAGCCTACAGTAGAGGCTACACCTTC. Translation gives CASSDVSAYSRGYTF.

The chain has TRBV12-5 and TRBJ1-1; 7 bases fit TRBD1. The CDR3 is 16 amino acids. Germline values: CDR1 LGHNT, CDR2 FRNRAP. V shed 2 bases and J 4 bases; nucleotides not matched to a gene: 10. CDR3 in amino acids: CASGLPTRGKVTEAFF. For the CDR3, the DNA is TGTGCTAGTGGTTTGCCAACCAGGGGGAAGGTCACTGAAGCTTTCTTT. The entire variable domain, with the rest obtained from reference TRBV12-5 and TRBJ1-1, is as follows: DARVTQTPRHKVTEMGQEVTMRCQPILGHNTVFWYRQTMMQGLELLAYFRNRAPLDDSGMPKDRFSAEMPDATLATLKIQPSEPRDSAVYFCASGLPTRGKVTEAFFGQGTRLTVV.

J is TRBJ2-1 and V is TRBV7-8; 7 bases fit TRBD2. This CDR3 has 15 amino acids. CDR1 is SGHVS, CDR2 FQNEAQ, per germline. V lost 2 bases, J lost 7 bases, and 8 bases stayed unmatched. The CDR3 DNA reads TGTGCCAGCAGCTTATATGCGGGGGAACGGAATGAGCAGTTCTTC. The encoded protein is CASSLYAGERNEQFF.

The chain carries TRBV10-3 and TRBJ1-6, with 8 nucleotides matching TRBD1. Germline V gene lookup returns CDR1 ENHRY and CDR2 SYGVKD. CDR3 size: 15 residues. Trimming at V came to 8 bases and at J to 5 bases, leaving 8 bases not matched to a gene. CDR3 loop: CAIEWDRPNNSPLHF. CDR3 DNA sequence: TGTGCCATCGAATGGGACAGGCCGAATAATTCACCCCTCCACTTT.

The CDR3 DNA follows: TGTGCCAGCAGCTGGGCTAGCGGGGGCAACAATGAGCAGTTCTTC. It is translated as CASSWASGGNNEQFF. V is TRBV7-2 and J is TRBJ2-1; 10 bases match TRBD2. Germline CDR1 and CDR2: SGHTA and FQGNSA. The junction had 5 bases not matched to a gene; V was cut back by 4 bases and J by 5 bases. This CDR3 spans 15 amino acids.

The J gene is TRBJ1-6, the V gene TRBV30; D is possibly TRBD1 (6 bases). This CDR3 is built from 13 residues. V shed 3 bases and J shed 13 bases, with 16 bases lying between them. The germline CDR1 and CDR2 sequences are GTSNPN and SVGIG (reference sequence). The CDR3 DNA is TGTGCCTGGAGGCCCCAGGGGAATATGCCCCTCCACTTT. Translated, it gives CAWRPQGNMPLHF.